What follows are 27 T cell receptor beta chains derived from one specimen sequenced in a study of blood T cell repertoires in COVID-19. This table comes from immunoSEQ multiplex PCR, and its TCRdb copy is limited to in-frame clones, with some not included. The sample lists 200,000 or so clones, about nine tenths occurring once. The sample taken for sequencing was PBMCs or T cells enriched from blood (not recorded which). These receptors all come from a middle-aged woman with acute COVID-19.

The chain is built from TRBV5-1 and TRBJ1-2; 9 bases align to TRBD1. The length of the CDR3 is 15 residues. Losses at the gene ends were 4 bases for V and 3 bases for J; bases not matched to a gene: 7. In germline, CDR1 is SGHRS, CDR2 YFSETQ. The CDR3 coding sequence is TGCGCCAGCAGCCTAGCGACAGGGGGGGACTATGGCTACACCTTC. Translation gives CASSLATGGDYGYTF.

This rearrangement joins TRBV7-9 to TRBJ1-1; tentatively, D is TRBD1 (6 bases). V was pared by 5 bases and J by 1 base, with 11 bases between. Looked up from germline, CDR1 is SEHNR and CDR2 is FQNEAQ (reference sequence). The CDR3 contains 14 residues. DNA of the CDR3: TGTGCCAGCAGCCTGACAGGTGGGAACACTGAAGCTTTCTTT. This sequence encodes CASSLTGGNTEAFF.

This chain connects TRBV5-1 to TRBJ1-6, with D possibly TRBD1 on 6 matching bases. CDR3 size: 15 residues. Germline CDR1 reads SGHRS; CDR2 reads YFSETQ. V dropped 6 bases and J dropped 4 bases, with 14 bases sitting between them. CDR3 loop: CASTDQGQYNSPLHF. CDR3 nucleotide sequence: TGCGCCAGCACCGACCAGGGACAATATAATTCACCCCTCCACTTT.

This clone has only one observation. The V call is TRBV7-2, the J call TRBJ2-1, with 7 bases that match TRBD2. Trimming cost V 5 bases and J 6 bases; bases outside gene matches: 7. The V gene's germline CDR1 is SGHTA and CDR2 FQGNSA. The CDR3 covers 14 residues. The CDR3 sequence is CASSPRRGSNEQFF. DNA for the CDR3: TGTGCCAGCAGCCCTCGGCGGGGGAGCAATGAGCAGTTCTTC.

This sequence joins TRBV27 and TRBJ1-2; a possible D gene is TRBD1 (5 bases). Deletions cut 8 bases from V and 8 bases from J, with 27 bases between. Germline CDR1 MNHEY, CDR2 SMNVEV (reference sequence). The length of the CDR3 is 16 residues. CDR3 nucleotides: TGTGCCAGCCTTCAAACCCCGGGACTCCACATCGGGGGCTACACCTTC. As protein: CASLQTPGLHIGGYTF.

This chain joins TRBV5-5 and TRBJ2-5; the match to TRBD1 covers 9 bases. The junction had 8 bases not matched to a gene; V was cut back by 2 bases and J by 3 bases. This CDR3 is built from 16 residues. CDR1 is SGHKS and CDR2 is YYEKEE in the germline V gene (reference sequence). CDR3 in amino acids: CASSLPTGGLEETQYF. As DNA, the CDR3 is TGTGCCAGCAGCTTACCGACAGGGGGGCTCGAAGAGACCCAGTACTTC.

The chain links TRBV2 to TRBJ1-3; TRBD1 matches 7 bases. J was trimmed by 2 bases and V by 6 bases; bases with no gene match: 4. This CDR3 is 14 amino acids long. CDR1 and CDR2 from the germline V gene are SNHLY and FYNNEI. Here the CDR3 DNA reads TGTGCCAGCAGCGGGACAGTAACTGGAAACACCATATATTTT. This gives the protein CASSGTVTGNTIYF.

The rearrangement links TRBV2 to TRBJ1-2, with 8 bases identical to TRBD1. The ends lost 7 bases at V and 4 bases at J; junction bases unmatched: 11. The V gene's germline CDR1 is SNHLY and CDR2 FYNNEI. The CDR3 length is 15 residues. CDR3 amino acids: CASKGQGAAGYGYTF. The CDR3 region has the DNA TGTGCCAGCAAGGGTCAGGGGGCGGCTGGCTATGGCTACACCTTC.

The chain recombines TRBV7-9 with TRBJ2-7; 10 nucleotides align to TRBD1. Looked up from germline, CDR1 is SEHNR and CDR2 is FQNEAQ (reference sequence). CDR3 size: 15 residues. Trimming cost V 5 bases and J 0 bases; bases outside gene matches: 4. The CDR3: CASSRWTGGSYEQYF. CDR3 coding DNA: TGTGCCAGCAGCAGATGGACAGGGGGCTCCTACGAGCAGTACTTC.

The sample holds a few counts of this clone. The gene calls are TRBV11-2 and TRBJ2-1; 10 bases agree with TRBD1. The germline V gene has CDR1 SGHAT and CDR2 FQNNGV. V was clipped by 8 bases and J by 9 bases; unmatched bases: 13. The CDR3 runs 15 residues. The CDR3 is CASRPGQGMSLEQFF. CDR3 DNA: TGTGCCAGCCGCCCGGGACAGGGGATGAGCCTTGAGCAGTTCTTC.

The chain carries TRBV7-9 and TRBJ1-1, with D tentatively TRBD1 (5 bases). V shed 0 bases and J shed 4 bases, with 12 bases lying between them. The CDR3 loop spans 15 amino acids. Germline assignment: CDR1 SEHNR and CDR2 FQNEAQ (reference sequence). CDR3 residues: CASSLARWGGTEAFF. CDR3 nucleotides: TGTGCCAGCAGCTTAGCGAGATGGGGGGGCACTGAAGCTTTCTTT.

This chain links TRBV7-8 with TRBJ2-1; a weak D match, TRBD2 (7 bases). This CDR3 has 15 amino acids. Trimming took off 1 base at V and 7 bases at J, with 14 bases between the two ends. The germline V gene has CDR1 SGHVS and CDR2 FQNEAQ. The CDR3 here is CASSLEGGPLNEQFF. The CDR3 DNA reads as TGTGCCAGCAGCTTAGAGGGGGGGCCACTTAATGAGCAGTTCTTC.

The rearrangement links TRBV18 to TRBJ2-5, with TRBD1 as a possible D gene (8 bases). The CDR3 sequence is 15 residues long. CDR1 is KGHSH and CDR2 is LQKENI in the germline V gene. The V end was cut by 5 bases, the J end by 4 bases, with 17 bases between. The DNA of the CDR3 is TGTGCCAGCTCAGTAAGACAGGGGACTATAGAGACCCAGTACTTC. This translates into CASSVRQGTIETQYF.

J is TRBJ1-1 and V is TRBV6-5; possible D gene TRBD1, 6 bases. Germline CDR1 MNHEY, CDR2 SVGAGI. Trimming took off 4 bases at V and 6 bases at J, with 9 bases between the two ends. This CDR3 has 12 residues. The CDR3 is CASSSTGPEAFF. CDR3 nucleotide sequence: TGTGCCAGCAGTTCGACAGGCCCTGAAGCTTTCTTT.

The chain employs TRBV5-8 and TRBJ2-4; D may be TRBD2 (7 bases). The V gene lost 1 base and the J gene lost 1 base, with 15 bases spanning the gap. The CDR3 length is 17 residues. CDR1 is SGHTS and CDR2 is YDEGEE in the germline V gene. The CDR3 spells CASSLIGGGLAKNIQYF. The DNA of the CDR3 is TGTGCCAGCAGCTTGATAGGGGGGGGCTTGGCCAAAAACATTCAGTACTTC. The whole variable domain, remainder taken from reference TRBV5-8 and TRBJ2-4, is EAGVTQSPTHLIKTRGQQATLRCSPISGHTSVYWYQQALGLGLQFLLWYDEGEERNRGNFPPRFSGRQFPNYSSELNVNALELEDSALYLCASSLIGGGLAKNIQYFGAGTRLSVL.

CDR3 in DNA: TGTGCCTGGAGTCCAAGGGGTGGCTACACCTTC. Translating it yields CAWSPRGGYTF. J is TRBJ1-2 and V is TRBV30; a possible D gene is TRBD1 (5 bases). V shed 2 bases and J shed 7 bases, with 8 bases lying between them. Germline V gives CDR1 GTSNPN, CDR2 SVGIG (reference sequence). The CDR3 is 11 residues long.

The chain carries TRBV7-6 and TRBJ2-3; tentatively, D is TRBD1 (8 bases). Germline V gene sequence: CDR1 SGHVS, CDR2 FNYEAQ. The CDR3 is 17 amino acids. V gave up 6 bases and J gave up 4 bases, with 23 bases separating them. Written as DNA, the CDR3 is TGTGCCAGCAGGGGACCTGACAGGGGAGGGGAGGCAGATACGCAGTATTTT. It encodes CASRGPDRGGEADTQYF.

The chain employs TRBV7-2 and TRBJ2-3; TRBD2 agrees at 8 bases. J lost 9 bases, V lost 2 bases, and 16 bases had no gene match. From germline, CDR1 is SGHTA and CDR2 FQGNSA. This CDR3 is 17 amino acids long. DNA of the CDR3: TGTGCCAGCAGCTTATCCTCTTCTAGCGGTCCGGGAGGGACGCAGTATTTT. It yields the protein CASSLSSSSGPGGTQYF. The entire variable domain, with the rest obtained from reference TRBV7-2 and TRBJ2-3, is as follows: GAGVSQSPSNKVTEKGKDVELRCDPISGHTALYWYRQSLGQGLEFLIYFQGNSAPDKSGLPSDRFSAERTGGSVSTLTIQRTQQEDSAVYLCASSLSSSSGPGGTQYFGPGTRLTVL.

The rearrangement joins TRBV6-2 or TRBV6-3 to TRBJ2-7; 8 bases agree with TRBD2. Trimming at V came to 7 bases and at J to 4 bases, leaving 12 bases not matched to a gene. The CDR3 is made up of 15 amino acids. Germline V lookup: CDR1 MNHEY, CDR2 SVGEGT. For the CDR3, the DNA is TGTGCCAGCATCCCCAGGGTAGCGGGGATATACGAGCAGTACTTC. Translated, it gives CASIPRVAGIYEQYF.

CDR3 amino acids: CASSSGATEAFF. The CDR3, as DNA: TGTGCCAGCAGTTCAGGGGCCACTGAAGCTTTCTTT. The V and J genes are TRBV27 and TRBJ1-1; D might be TRBD1 (6 bases). The CDR3 totals 12 residues. V lost 4 bases to trimming and J lost 4 bases, with 7 bases between them. Germline-derived CDR1 and CDR2 are MNHEY and SMNVEV (reference sequence).

In this sample, this clone turned up a few times. The CDR3: CASSEAVRGLSNYGYTF. CDR3 DNA: TGTGCCAGCAGTGAAGCGGTCAGGGGGCTAAGTAACTATGGCTACACCTTC. The chain carries TRBV6-1 and TRBJ1-2, with 8 bases that match TRBD1. CDR1 and CDR2 (germline): MNHNS, SASEGT. Germline trimming cut 0 bases from V and 1 base from J; bases unmatched to any gene: 7. CDR3 length: 17 residues.

This chain links TRBV30 with TRBJ2-2; 10 bases line up with TRBD1. The CDR3 is made up of 15 amino acids. Germline V gives CDR1 GTSNPN, CDR2 SVGIG (reference sequence). With V trimmed by 2 bases and J by 5 bases, 5 bases remained unmatched. CDR3 residues: CAWSTKGQGTGELFF. The CDR3 DNA follows: TGTGCCTGGAGTACGAAGGGACAGGGGACCGGGGAGCTGTTTTTT.

This clone occurred once. This chain uses TRBV27 with TRBJ1-2; possible D gene TRBD1, 6 bases. Trimming cost V 8 bases and J 8 bases, with 18 bases left between them. CDR3 size: 13 residues. The germline gives CDR1 MNHEY, CDR2 SMNVEV (reference sequence). CDR3 loop: CASARAGAGGYTF. CDR3 DNA: TGTGCCAGCGCTCGGGCGGGGGCAGGAGGCTACACCTTC.

The chain links TRBV18 to TRBJ1-2; 8 bases match TRBD1. Losses at the gene ends were 6 bases for V and 6 bases for J; bases not matched to a gene: 6. The CDR3 covers 13 residues. Germline CDR1 KGHSH, CDR2 LQKENI. The CDR3 DNA is TGTGCCAGCTCCGGACAGGGCCCGGATGGCTACACCTTC. This sequence encodes CASSGQGPDGYTF.

This clone was picked up a small number of times. The chain recombines TRBV27 with TRBJ2-2, with TRBD1 matching 9 bases. Germline-derived CDR1 and CDR2 are MNHEY and SMNVEV (reference sequence). Trimming cost V 0 bases and J 7 bases; bases outside gene matches: 12. The CDR3 length is 18 residues. In nucleotides, the CDR3 is TGTGCCAGCAGTTTATCGGGGTTGGGACAGGGTATAGGCGGGGAGCTGTTTTTT. Protein: CASSLSGLGQGIGGELFF.

V usage is TRBV7-6 and J usage is TRBJ2-7; 9 bases fit TRBD1. The CDR3 covers 13 residues. The germline CDR1 and CDR2 sequences are SGHVS and FNYEAQ. The V and J ends lost 5 bases and 6 bases, in that order; junction bases with no gene match: 5. The CDR3 here is CASSLGTGSEQYF. For the CDR3, the DNA is TGTGCCAGCAGCCTCGGGACAGGGTCCGAGCAGTACTTC.

V usage is TRBV7-3 and J usage is TRBJ1-2, with D possibly being TRBD1 (6 bases). Trimming left V 3 bases short and J 6 bases short, with 11 bases between. This CDR3 comprises 13 residues. Germline CDR1 is SGHTA and CDR2 is FQGTGA. CDR3 nucleotides: TGTGCCAGCAGCTTTTCAACAGGGAATGGCTACACCTTC. Protein: CASSFSTGNGYTF.